Below, 24 T cell receptor beta chains from the same sample are listed, as sequenced in a study of post-analysis software for immune sequencing data. Regarding the study as a whole: Four or five TRBV segments, TRBV5-6, TRBV5-1 and TRBV20-1 among them, were found more frequent in patients than controls.

Their cognate antigens are unknown. Every TCR beta cDNA library bore unique molecular identifiers. TCRdb called the PCR reads again in MiXCR, with one record for every CDR3 protein. The data contain hundreds of thousands of distinct CDR3 sequences, roughly two fifths of them singletons. The sequencing input was blood. These receptors were obtained from a girl between 10 and 17 years old with multiple sclerosis.

In this sample, this clonotype turned up once. The gene calls are TRBV12-3 or TRBV12-4 and TRBJ2-5; D assignment may be TRBD1 or TRBD2 (5 bases each). The J call may be wrong; the DNA end is better matched by TRBJ2-7. The CDR3 consists of 16 residues. The CDR3 region has the DNA TGTGCCAGCAGTTTAGACAGGAGGAGTCTAATCTACGAGCAGTACTTC. Translated, it gives CASSLDRRSLIYEQYF.

Ten or more counts support this clonotype. The chain couples TRBV29-1 to TRBJ2-5, with D possibly being TRBD2 (5 bases). Germline V gene data show CDR1 as SQVTM and CDR2 as ANQGSEA. Trimming pared 3 bases from V and 5 bases from J, leaving 16 bases between. This CDR3 region has 14 residues. CDR3 protein: CSVDMGTTGETQYF. For the CDR3, the DNA is TGCAGCGTTGACATGGGCACTACGGGGGAGACCCAGTACTTC.

The chain couples TRBV20-1 to TRBJ2-5, with a weak D call TRBD2 (5 bases). V was shortened by 6 bases and J by 2 bases, with 16 bases between the two germline ends. This CDR3 is 14 amino acids long. Looked up from germline, CDR1 is DFQATT and CDR2 is SNEGSKA (reference sequence). Here the CDR3 reads CSADDYAGQETQYF. Here the CDR3 DNA reads TGCAGTGCGGACGACTATGCGGGTCAAGAGACCCAGTACTTC.

This clonotype was recorded at least ten times. The rearrangement uses TRBV6-5 and TRBJ2-7, with 8 bases aligning to TRBD1. Germline CDR1 and CDR2: MNHEY and SVGAGI. Trimming removed 0 bases from V and 3 bases from J; junction bases left unmatched: 7. This CDR3 has 16 amino acids. Written as DNA, the CDR3 is TGTGCCAGCAGTTACTCGCCGGGACAGGAGTTCTACGAGCAGTACTTC. This sequence encodes CASSYSPGQEFYEQYF.

The rearrangement links TRBV28 to TRBJ2-3, with 7 positions matching TRBD2. The CDR3 contains 16 residues. CDR1 and CDR2 (germline): MDHEN, SYDVKM. V lost 4 bases, J lost 4 bases, and 11 bases stayed unmatched. CDR3 region: CASSWGGGGVADTQYF. For the CDR3, the DNA is TGTGCCAGCAGTTGGGGGGGTGGAGGGGTCGCAGATACGCAGTATTTT.

The chain employs TRBV7-9 and TRBJ2-2, with TRBD1 matching over 9 bases. In germline, CDR1 is SEHNR, CDR2 FQNEAQ (reference sequence). V was pared by 2 bases and J by 5 bases, with 6 bases of the junction left unmatched. The CDR3 runs to 16 residues. The CDR3 loop is CASSLRFGTGTGELFF. CDR3 DNA: TGTGCCAGCAGCTTAAGGTTCGGGACAGGGACCGGGGAGCTGTTTTTT.

The chain has TRBV4-1 and TRBJ1-5; no definite D call. V lost 2 bases and J 7 bases, leaving 15 bases between the germline ends. Germline CDR1 is MGHRA and CDR2 is YSYEKL. The CDR3 sequence is 15 residues long. DNA for the CDR3: TGCGCCAGCAGCCAACTGCCCCAGGTGGGGCAGCCCCAGCATTTT. Protein sequence: CASSQLPQVGQPQHF.

This clonotype was detected a few times. The rearrangement joins TRBV20-1 to TRBJ2-7, with D maybe TRBD2 (7 bases). Germline V gene data show CDR1 as DFQATT and CDR2 as SNEGSKA (reference sequence). Trimming removed 5 bases from V and 5 bases from J, with 19 bases in between. The CDR3 length is 14 residues. CDR3: CSAPRGGPRDEQYF. Here the CDR3 DNA reads TGCAGTGCTCCGAGGGGGGGGCCCAGGGACGAGCAGTACTTC.

V is TRBV20-1 and J is TRBJ1-5, with D tentatively TRBD1 (6 bases). The CDR3 has 13 amino acids. The germline V and J ends were trimmed by 4 bases and 3 bases, with 10 bases remaining between them. Germline CDR1 and CDR2: DFQATT and SNEGSKA (reference sequence). The CDR3: CSAIRDTNQPQHF. The DNA for the CDR3 is TGCAGTGCTATCCGGGACACCAATCAGCCCCAGCATTTT.

This clonotype was detected once. The chain uses TRBV7-2 and TRBJ2-2, with 11 bases fitting TRBD2. The germline V gene encodes CDR1 SGHTA and CDR2 FQGNSA. V lost 5 bases, J lost 9 bases, and 17 bases stayed unmatched. CDR3 length: 18 amino acids. The chain's CDR3 is CASSPGTSGLRLRRELFF. In DNA form, the CDR3 reads TGTGCCAGCAGCCCGGGGACTAGCGGCCTCAGATTGCGCCGGGAGCTGTTTTTT.

V is TRBV27 and J is TRBJ1-5, with TRBD1 matching 7 bases. The ends lost 2 bases at V and 8 bases at J; junction bases unmatched: 6. The CDR3 covers 14 residues. Germline values: CDR1 MNHEY, CDR2 SMNVEV (reference sequence). DNA of the CDR3: TGTGCCAGCAGTTTACGGGGCAGGGGGGAGCCCCAGCATTTT. Translating it yields CASSLRGRGEPQHF.

The V call is TRBV27, the J call TRBJ2-4; 12 bases are shared with TRBD2. Germline CDR1 is MNHEY and CDR2 is SMNVEV (reference sequence). The CDR3 is made up of 14 amino acids. After removal of 3 bases from V and 7 bases from J, the junction contained 1 base not matched to a gene. CDR3 sequence (DNA): TGTGCCAGCAGTTTGACTAGCGGGAGCAACATTCAGTACTTC. As protein: CASSLTSGSNIQYF.

This clonotype was counted once. The chain has TRBV27 and TRBJ2-3; 10 bases are shared with TRBD1. Germline CDR1 reads MNHEY; CDR2 reads SMNVEV (reference sequence). This CDR3 has 16 amino acids. J was trimmed by 1 base and V by 5 bases; bases with no gene match: 6. In DNA, the CDR3 is TGTGCCAGCAGTCCCATGACAGGGGGCGGCACAGATACGCAGTATTTT. The encoded protein is CASSPMTGGGTDTQYF.

V and J are TRBV5-1 and TRBJ2-7, with 7 bases that match TRBD1. The CDR3 spans 15 residues. V was clipped by 0 bases and J by 3 bases; unmatched bases: 6. The V gene's germline CDR1 is SGHRS and CDR2 YFSETQ. The CDR3 here is CASSLETGVYYEQYF. CDR3 bases: TGCGCCAGCAGCTTGGAAACAGGGGTTTACTACGAGCAGTACTTC. Complete variable domain (other parts from reference TRBV5-1 and TRBJ2-7): KAGVTQTPRYLIKTRGQQVTLSCSPISGHRSVSWYQQTPGQGLQFLFEYFSETQRNKGNFPGRFSGRQFSNSRSEMNVSTLELGDSALYLCASSLETGVYYEQYFGPGTRLTVT.

V usage is TRBV21-1 and J usage is TRBJ2-7; the tabulated D call, TRBD2, remains unverified against the DNA. TRBV21-1 constitutes a pseudogene. The CDR3 has 13 amino acids. CDR3 residues: CAGPLAGYYEQYF. The CDR3 coding sequence is TGTGCAGGGCCTCTAGCGGGATATTACGAGCAGTACTTC.

The chain couples TRBV5-1 to TRBJ2-2; 8 nucleotides line up with TRBD1. CDR1 and CDR2 from the germline V gene are SGHRS and YFSETQ. J gave up 7 bases and V 1 base, and 6 bases lay outside the gene matches. The CDR3 length is 15 residues. This CDR3 reads CASSLSRGRFGELFF. CDR3 nucleotide sequence: TGCGCCAGCAGCTTGAGCAGGGGGCGATTCGGGGAGCTGTTTTTT.

The chain combines TRBV12-3 or TRBV12-4 with TRBJ2-1; 11 nucleotides agree with TRBD2. The CDR3 runs to 16 residues. V was clipped by 3 bases and J by 8 bases; unmatched bases: 9. This chain's CDR3 is CASSFLLAGVGDEQFF. CDR3 DNA sequence: TGTGCCAGCAGTTTCCTACTAGCGGGAGTGGGAGATGAGCAGTTCTTC.

The genes are TRBV20-1 and TRBJ1-4; D perhaps matches TRBD1 (6 bases). This CDR3 is 13 amino acids long. V was trimmed by 5 bases and J by 7 bases, leaving 14 bases between them. Germline loops: CDR1 DFQATT, CDR2 SNEGSKA (reference sequence). This CDR3 reads CSARRGAGEKLFF. The DNA for the CDR3 is TGCAGTGCTCGTAGGGGGGCGGGTGAAAAACTGTTTTTT.

The V call is TRBV5-4, the J call TRBJ1-1, with no clear D. With 4 bases removed from V and 3 bases from J, the gap between germline ends came to 13 bases. The CDR3 spans 14 residues. Germline loops: CDR1 SGHNT, CDR2 YYREEE (reference sequence). CDR3 sequence (DNA): TGTGCCAGCAGCGAAAGGGTAGGAGACACTGAAGCTTTCTTT. Protein: CASSERVGDTEAFF.

V usage is TRBV24-1 and J usage is TRBJ2-1; no reliable D call. The ends were cut back, 3 bases at V and 6 bases at J, with 11 bases in the middle. The CDR3 spans 14 residues. Germline loops: CDR1 KGHDR, CDR2 SFDVKD. In DNA form, the CDR3 reads TGTGCCACCAGTGATCCTTGGATATCCAATGAGCAGTTCTTC. Its protein is CATSDPWISNEQFF.

In this sample, this clonotype turned up a few times. The V gene is TRBV4-1, the J gene TRBJ1-5; 9 nucleotides align to TRBD1. The CDR3 loop spans 20 amino acids. Germline lookup yields CDR1 MGHRA and CDR2 YSYEKL. The trim removed 5 bases at V and 2 bases at J, leaving 19 bases unmatched. The CDR3 protein is CASSGRGRTGALSGNQPQHF. The CDR3 DNA reads TGCGCCAGCAGCGGAAGGGGCAGGACAGGGGCTCTATCGGGCAATCAGCCCCAGCATTTT.

This clonotype has a handful of counts. This chain links TRBV5-1 with TRBJ2-7; 9 positions match TRBD1. The CDR3 has 16 residues. V shed 3 bases and J 0 bases; nucleotides not matched to a gene: 7. Germline loops: CDR1 SGHRS, CDR2 YFSETQ. The CDR3 is CASSYAGTGSSYEQYF. The CDR3 coding sequence is TGCGCCAGCAGCTACGCCGGGACAGGGAGCTCCTACGAGCAGTACTTC.

The sample holds a few counts of this clonotype. This sequence joins TRBV12-3 or TRBV12-4 and TRBJ2-5; D is undetermined. The CDR3 totals 14 residues. The V gene lost 6 bases and the J gene lost 1 base, with 12 bases spanning the gap. The CDR3 bases are TGTGCCAGCAGGTTGTCAGCCTCCCAAGAGACCCAGTACTTC. Protein: CASRLSASQETQYF.

Comments on this clonotype: A read error may produce the germline difference seen at one junction end. The chain recombines TRBV4-1 with TRBJ2-5; D remains unclear. This CDR3 is 10 amino acids long. Germline V lookup: CDR1 MGHRA, CDR2 YSYEKL. The CDR3 DNA is TGCGCCAGCAGCCAAGAGATCCAGTACTTC. Protein product: CASSQEIQYF.